The 7 T cell receptor beta chains in this list originate from one sample, sequenced in a study of cytomegalovirus exposure and HLA in healthy donors. Use of 60 Vbeta and 13 Jbeta primers characterized the PCR. TCRdb's table, derived via immunoSEQ multiplex PCR, lists solely in-frame clones and lacks some. Its table lists tens of thousands of clones. Material: PBMCs. The receptors were gathered from a man aged 25 to 40 in good health and CMV-seronegative.

The chain has TRBV7-9 and TRBJ2-2, with D possibly TRBD1 on 6 matching bases. V was pared by 5 bases and J by 6 bases, with 13 bases between. Germline CDR1 and CDR2: SEHNR and FQNEAQ (reference sequence). The CDR3 is made up of 14 amino acids. The CDR3 region is CASSGWTEAGELFF. DNA of the CDR3: TGTGCCAGCAGCGGGTGGACAGAGGCCGGGGAGCTGTTTTTT.

The chain has TRBV6-1 and TRBJ1-1; 7 positions match TRBD1. Trimming cost V 6 bases and J 6 bases; bases outside gene matches: 4. Germline-derived CDR1 and CDR2 are MNHNS and SASEGT. This CDR3 is built from 12 residues. CDR3 DNA: TGTGCCAGCAGGAGGACAGGCGCTGAAGCTTTCTTT. This translates into CASRRTGAEAFF.

The chain combines TRBV6-1 with TRBJ2-1; 10 nucleotides line up with TRBD2. CDR3 length: 15 residues. V lost 2 bases and J lost 5; bases outside the gene matches: 3. Germline loops: CDR1 MNHNS, CDR2 SASEGT. The CDR3 loop is CASSELAGDDNEQFF. For the CDR3, the DNA is TGTGCCAGCAGTGAACTAGCGGGAGACGACAATGAGCAGTTCTTC.

This chain uses TRBV18 with TRBJ1-5, with 7 nucleotides matching TRBD1. Germline V CDR1 and CDR2: KGHSH, LQKENI. The ends lost 6 bases at V and 7 bases at J; junction bases unmatched: 9. This CDR3 is 14 amino acids long. The CDR3 loop reads CASSETGLSQPQHF. In DNA form, the CDR3 reads TGTGCCAGCTCCGAGACAGGGTTATCGCAGCCCCAGCATTTT.

This chain links TRBV2 with TRBJ2-2; 9 positions match TRBD1. The germline V gene encodes CDR1 SNHLY and CDR2 FYNNEI. This CDR3 is 16 amino acids long. Germline trimming cut 4 bases from V and 3 bases from J; bases unmatched to any gene: 6. DNA for the CDR3: TGTGCCAGCAGTGGCAGAGGACAGGGGCACACCGGGGAGCTGTTTTTT. It encodes CASSGRGQGHTGELFF. Supplemented by reference TRBV2 and TRBJ2-2, the full variable domain reads EPEVTQTPSHQVTQMGQEVILRCVPISNHLYFYWYRQILGQKVEFLVSFYNNEISEKSEIFDDQFSVERPDGSNFTLKIRSTKLEDSAMYFCASSGRGQGHTGELFFGEGSRLTVL.

This chain links TRBV10-3 with TRBJ1-6; the match to TRBD1 covers 8 bases. The CDR3 runs 14 residues. Germline CDR1 is ENHRY and CDR2 is SYGVKD. Trimming at V came to 4 bases and at J to 10 bases, leaving 6 bases not matched to a gene. The CDR3 bases are TGTGCCATCAGTGCGGTCAGGGGGCGATCACCCCTCCACTTT. It codes for CAISAVRGRSPLHF.

The J gene is TRBJ1-1, the V gene TRBV7-2; TRBD1 matches 7 bases. This CDR3 region has 14 residues. The junction had 3 bases not matched to a gene; V was cut back by 4 bases and J by 1 base. Germline lookup yields CDR1 SGHTA and CDR2 FQGNSA. The CDR3 nucleotides read TGTGCCAGCAGCTCGGACAGGTGGAACACTGAAGCTTTCTTT. Protein sequence: CASSSDRWNTEAFF.